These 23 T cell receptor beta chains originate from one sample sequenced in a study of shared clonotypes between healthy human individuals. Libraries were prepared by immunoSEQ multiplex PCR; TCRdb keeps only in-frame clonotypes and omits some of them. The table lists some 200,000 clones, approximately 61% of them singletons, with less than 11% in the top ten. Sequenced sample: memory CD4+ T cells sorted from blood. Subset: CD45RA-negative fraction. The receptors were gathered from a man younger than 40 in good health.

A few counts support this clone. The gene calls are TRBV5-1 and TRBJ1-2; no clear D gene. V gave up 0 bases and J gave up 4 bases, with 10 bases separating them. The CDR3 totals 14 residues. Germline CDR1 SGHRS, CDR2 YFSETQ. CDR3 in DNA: TGCGCCAGCAGCTTGGATTCGAACTCCTATGGCTACACCTTC. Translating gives CASSLDSNSYGYTF.

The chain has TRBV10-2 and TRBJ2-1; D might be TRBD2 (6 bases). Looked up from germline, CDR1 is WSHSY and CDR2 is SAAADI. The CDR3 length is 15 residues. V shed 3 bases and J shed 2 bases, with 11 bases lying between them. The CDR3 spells CASSDLGTPYNEQFF. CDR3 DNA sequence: TGCGCCAGCAGTGACTTGGGGACTCCCTACAATGAGCAGTTCTTC.

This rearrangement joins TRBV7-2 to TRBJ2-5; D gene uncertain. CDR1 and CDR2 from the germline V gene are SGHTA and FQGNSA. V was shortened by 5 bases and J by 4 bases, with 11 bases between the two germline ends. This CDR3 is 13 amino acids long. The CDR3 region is CASSRAGTETQYF. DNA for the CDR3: TGTGCCAGCAGCCGTGCAGGAACAGAGACCCAGTACTTC. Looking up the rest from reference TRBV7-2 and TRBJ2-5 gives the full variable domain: GAGVSQSPSNKVTEKGKDVELRCDPISGHTALYWYRQSLGQGLEFLIYFQGNSAPDKSGLPSDRFSAERTGGSVSTLTIQRTQQEDSAVYLCASSRAGTETQYFGPGTRLLVL.

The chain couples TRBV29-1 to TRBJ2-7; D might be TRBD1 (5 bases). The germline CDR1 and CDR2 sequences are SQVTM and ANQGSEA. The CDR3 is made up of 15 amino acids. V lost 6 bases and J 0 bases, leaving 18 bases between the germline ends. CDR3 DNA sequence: TGCAGCGTAGGAAATACAGGTGGAGACTCCTACGAGCAGTACTTC. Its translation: CSVGNTGGDSYEQYF.

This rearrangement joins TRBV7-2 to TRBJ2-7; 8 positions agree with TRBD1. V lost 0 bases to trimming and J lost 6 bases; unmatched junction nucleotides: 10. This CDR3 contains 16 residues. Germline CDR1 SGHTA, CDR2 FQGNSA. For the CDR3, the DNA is TGTGCCAGCAGCTTAGCGCGGACAGGGTTGGTGAGCGAGCAGTACTTC. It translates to CASSLARTGLVSEQYF.

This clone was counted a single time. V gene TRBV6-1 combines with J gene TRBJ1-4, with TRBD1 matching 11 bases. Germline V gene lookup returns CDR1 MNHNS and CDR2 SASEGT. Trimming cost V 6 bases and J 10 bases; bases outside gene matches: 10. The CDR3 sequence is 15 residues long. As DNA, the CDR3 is TGTGCCAGCAGGGCATGGACAGGGGGCGTGCCAAAACTGTTTTTT. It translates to CASRAWTGGVPKLFF.

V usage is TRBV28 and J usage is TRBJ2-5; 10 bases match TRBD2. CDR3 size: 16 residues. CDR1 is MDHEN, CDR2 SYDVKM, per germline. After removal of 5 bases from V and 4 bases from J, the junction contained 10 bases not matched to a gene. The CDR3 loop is CASSTPIAGGLETQYF. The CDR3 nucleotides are TGTGCCAGCAGTACCCCTATAGCGGGAGGATTAGAGACCCAGTACTTC.

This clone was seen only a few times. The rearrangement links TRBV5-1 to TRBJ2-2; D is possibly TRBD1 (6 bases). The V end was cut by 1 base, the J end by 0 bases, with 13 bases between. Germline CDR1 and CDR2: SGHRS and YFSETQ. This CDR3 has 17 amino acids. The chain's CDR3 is CASSLHQGLTNTGELFF. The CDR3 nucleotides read TGCGCCAGCAGCTTGCATCAGGGGCTAACGAACACCGGGGAGCTGTTTTTT.

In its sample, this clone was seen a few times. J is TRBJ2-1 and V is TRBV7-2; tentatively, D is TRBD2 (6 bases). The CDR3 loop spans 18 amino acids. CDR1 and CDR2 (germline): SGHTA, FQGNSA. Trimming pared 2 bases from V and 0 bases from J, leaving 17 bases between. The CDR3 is CASSLRTGGISSYNEQFF. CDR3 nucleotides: TGTGCCAGCAGCTTACGAACGGGCGGGATAAGCTCCTACAATGAGCAGTTCTTC.

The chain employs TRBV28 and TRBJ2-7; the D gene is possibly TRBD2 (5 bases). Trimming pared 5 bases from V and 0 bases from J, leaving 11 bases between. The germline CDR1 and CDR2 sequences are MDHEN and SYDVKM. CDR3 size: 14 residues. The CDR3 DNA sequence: TGTGCCAGCAGTCCAGGAGGCCCCTCCTACGAGCAGTACTTC. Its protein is CASSPGGPSYEQYF.

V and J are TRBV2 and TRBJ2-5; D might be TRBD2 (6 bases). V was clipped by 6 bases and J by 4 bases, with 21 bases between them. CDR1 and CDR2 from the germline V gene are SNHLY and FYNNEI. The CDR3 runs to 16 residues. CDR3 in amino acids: CASRARGWRSGETQYF. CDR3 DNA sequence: TGTGCCAGCAGGGCCCGGGGGTGGAGAAGCGGAGAGACCCAGTACTTC.

DNA of the CDR3: TGCGCCAGCAGCCTAACACATGAAAACGAGCAGTACTTC. It codes for CASSLTHENEQYF. The chain carries TRBV5-1 and TRBJ2-7; D is unresolved. Germline V gene lookup returns CDR1 SGHRS and CDR2 YFSETQ. The length of the CDR3 is 13 residues. V was shortened by 4 bases and J by 5 bases, with 13 bases between the two germline ends.

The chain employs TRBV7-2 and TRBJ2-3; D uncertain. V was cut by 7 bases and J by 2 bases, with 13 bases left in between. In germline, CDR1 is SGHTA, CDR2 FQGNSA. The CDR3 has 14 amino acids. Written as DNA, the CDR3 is TGTGCCAGCATCAAAGGTGGTTCCACAGATACGCAGTATTTT. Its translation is CASIKGGSTDTQYF.

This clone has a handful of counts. The CDR3 DNA reads as TGTGCCAGCAGCCCCCATGTGGCGGGAGGAACCGGGGAGCTGTTTTTT. This encodes CASSPHVAGGTGELFF. This chain links TRBV9 with TRBJ2-2, with 8 nucleotides matching TRBD2. The V gene's germline CDR1 is SGDLS and CDR2 YYNGEE. The CDR3 length is 16 residues. With V trimmed by 4 bases and J by 5 bases, 10 bases remained unmatched. Filled out from reference TRBV9 and TRBJ2-2, the complete variable domain reads DSGVTQTPKHLITATGQRVTLRCSPRSGDLSVYWYQQSLDQGLQFLIQYYNGEERAKGNILERFSAQQFPDLHSELNLSSLELGDSALYFCASSPHVAGGTGELFFGEGSRLTVL.

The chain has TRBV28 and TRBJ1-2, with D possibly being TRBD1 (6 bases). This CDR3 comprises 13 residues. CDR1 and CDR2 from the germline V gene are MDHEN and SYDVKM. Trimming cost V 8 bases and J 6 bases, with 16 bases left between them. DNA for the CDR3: TGTGCCAGCGGAATACAGGGCCCCCATGGCTACACCTTC. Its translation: CASGIQGPHGYTF.

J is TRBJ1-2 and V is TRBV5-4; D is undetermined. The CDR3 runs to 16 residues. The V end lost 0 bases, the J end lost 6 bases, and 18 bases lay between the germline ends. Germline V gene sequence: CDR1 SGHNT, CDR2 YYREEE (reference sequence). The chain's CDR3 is CASSLGGMGGPDGYTF. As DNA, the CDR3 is TGTGCCAGCAGCTTGGGAGGGATGGGCGGACCAGATGGCTACACCTTC.

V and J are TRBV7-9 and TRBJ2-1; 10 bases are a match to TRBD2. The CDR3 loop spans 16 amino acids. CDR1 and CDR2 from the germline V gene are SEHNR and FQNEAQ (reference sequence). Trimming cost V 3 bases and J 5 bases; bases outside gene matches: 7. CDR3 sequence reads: CASSLQAGGRHNEQFF. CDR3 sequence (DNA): TGTGCCAGCAGCTTGCAAGCGGGAGGGCGGCACAATGAGCAGTTCTTC.

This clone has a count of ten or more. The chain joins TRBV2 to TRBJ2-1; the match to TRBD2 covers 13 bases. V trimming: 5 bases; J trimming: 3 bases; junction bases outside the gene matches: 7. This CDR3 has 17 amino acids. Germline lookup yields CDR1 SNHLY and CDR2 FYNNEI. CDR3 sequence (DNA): TGTGCCAGCAGTTACAGCGGACTAGCGGGAGTCTACAATGAGCAGTTCTTC. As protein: CASSYSGLAGVYNEQFF.

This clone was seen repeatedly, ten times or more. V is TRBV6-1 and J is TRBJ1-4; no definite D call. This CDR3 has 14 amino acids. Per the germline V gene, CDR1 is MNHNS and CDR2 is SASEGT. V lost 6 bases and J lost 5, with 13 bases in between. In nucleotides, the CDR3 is TGTGCCAGCAGCCCAAGTAGAGCCAATGAAAAACTGTTTTTT. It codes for CASSPSRANEKLFF.

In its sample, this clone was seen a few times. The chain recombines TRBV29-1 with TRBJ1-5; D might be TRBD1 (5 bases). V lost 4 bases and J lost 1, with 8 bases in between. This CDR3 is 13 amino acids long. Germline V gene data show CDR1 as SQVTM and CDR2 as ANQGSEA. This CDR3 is CSVVSGSNQPQHF. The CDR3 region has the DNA TGCAGCGTTGTATCAGGGAGCAATCAGCCCCAGCATTTT.

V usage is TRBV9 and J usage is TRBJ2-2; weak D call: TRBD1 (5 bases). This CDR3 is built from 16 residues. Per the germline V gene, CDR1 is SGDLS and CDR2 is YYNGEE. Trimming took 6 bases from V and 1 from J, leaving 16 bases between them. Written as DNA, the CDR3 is TGTGCCAGCACCGAAGGGGCCTGGCAGAACACCGGGGAGCTGTTTTTT. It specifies CASTEGAWQNTGELFF.

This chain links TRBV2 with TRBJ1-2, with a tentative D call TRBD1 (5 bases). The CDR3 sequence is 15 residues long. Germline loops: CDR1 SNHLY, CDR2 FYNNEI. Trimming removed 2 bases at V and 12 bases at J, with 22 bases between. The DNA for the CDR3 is TGTGCCAGCAGTGAAACAAGAACAGGACCTCTTTTCCACACCTTC. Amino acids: CASSETRTGPLFHTF.

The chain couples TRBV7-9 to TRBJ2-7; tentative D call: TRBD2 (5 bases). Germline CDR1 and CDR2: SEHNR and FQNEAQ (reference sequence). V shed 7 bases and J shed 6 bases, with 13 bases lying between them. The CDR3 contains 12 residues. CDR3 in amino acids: CASIDYGVEQYF. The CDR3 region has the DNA TGTGCCAGCATCGACTACGGGGTCGAGCAGTACTTC.